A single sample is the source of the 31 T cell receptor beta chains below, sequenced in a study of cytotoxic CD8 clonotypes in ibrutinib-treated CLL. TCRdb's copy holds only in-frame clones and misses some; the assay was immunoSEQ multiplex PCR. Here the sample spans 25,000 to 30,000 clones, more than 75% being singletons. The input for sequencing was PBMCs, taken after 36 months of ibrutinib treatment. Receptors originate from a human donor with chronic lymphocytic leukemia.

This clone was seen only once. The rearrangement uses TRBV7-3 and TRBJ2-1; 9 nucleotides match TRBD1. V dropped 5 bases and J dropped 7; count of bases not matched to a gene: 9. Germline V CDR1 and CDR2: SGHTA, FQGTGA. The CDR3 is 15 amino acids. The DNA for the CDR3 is TGTGCCAGCAGCGTCTCCGGGACAGGGAATAATGAGCAGTTCTTC. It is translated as CASSVSGTGNNEQFF.

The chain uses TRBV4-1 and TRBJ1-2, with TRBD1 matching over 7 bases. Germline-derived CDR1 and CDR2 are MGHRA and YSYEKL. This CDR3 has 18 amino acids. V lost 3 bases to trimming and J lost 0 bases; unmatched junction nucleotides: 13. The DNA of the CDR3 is TGCGCCAGCAGCCAGCGTTGGTCAGGGGGAAATCCTAACTATGGCTACACCTTC. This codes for CASSQRWSGGNPNYGYTF.

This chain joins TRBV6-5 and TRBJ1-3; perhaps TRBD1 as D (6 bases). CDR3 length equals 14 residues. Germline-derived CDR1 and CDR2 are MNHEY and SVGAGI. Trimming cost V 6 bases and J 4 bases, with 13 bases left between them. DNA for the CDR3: TGTGCCAGCAGAAGGGGGGTGGCCGGAAACACCATATATTTT. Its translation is CASRRGVAGNTIYF.

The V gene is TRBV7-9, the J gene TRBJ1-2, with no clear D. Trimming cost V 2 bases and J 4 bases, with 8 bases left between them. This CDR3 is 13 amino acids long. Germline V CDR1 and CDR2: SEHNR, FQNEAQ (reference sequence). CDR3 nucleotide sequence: TGTGCCAGCAGCTTAAACCCGCTCTATGGCTACACCTTC. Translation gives CASSLNPLYGYTF.

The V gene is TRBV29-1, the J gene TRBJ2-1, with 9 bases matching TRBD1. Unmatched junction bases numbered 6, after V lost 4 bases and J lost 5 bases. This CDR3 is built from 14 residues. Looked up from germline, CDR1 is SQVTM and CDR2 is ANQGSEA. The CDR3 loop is CSVVPGTGNNEQFF. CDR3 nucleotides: TGCAGCGTTGTTCCCGGGACAGGGAACAATGAGCAGTTCTTC.

This CDR3 is CASSLLGPYEQYF. The CDR3 DNA reads as TGTGCCAGCAGCCTCTTAGGACCCTACGAGCAGTACTTC. The chain links TRBV7-8 to TRBJ2-7; D remains ambiguous. The germline gives CDR1 SGHVS, CDR2 FQNEAQ. There are 13 residues in the CDR3. Trimming pared 5 bases from V and 2 bases from J, leaving 10 bases between.

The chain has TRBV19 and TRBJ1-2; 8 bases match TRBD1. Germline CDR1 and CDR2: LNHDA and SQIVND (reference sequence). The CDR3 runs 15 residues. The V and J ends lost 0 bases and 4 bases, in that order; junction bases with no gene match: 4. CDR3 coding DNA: TGTGCCAGTAGTATAGATCGGACAGGGTTCTATGGCTACACCTTC. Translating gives CASSIDRTGFYGYTF.

The CDR3 bases are TGTGCCAGCAGCCAAGGCGGGTGGGAGAATGAGCAGTTCTTC. Translating it yields CASSQGGWENEQFF. This chain links TRBV4-2 with TRBJ2-1, with D maybe TRBD2 (5 bases). The CDR3 is 14 amino acids. CDR1 LGHNA and CDR2 YNFKEQ come from the germline V gene. Between the trimmed V and J ends, which lost 1 base and 7 bases, there was a span of 11 bases.

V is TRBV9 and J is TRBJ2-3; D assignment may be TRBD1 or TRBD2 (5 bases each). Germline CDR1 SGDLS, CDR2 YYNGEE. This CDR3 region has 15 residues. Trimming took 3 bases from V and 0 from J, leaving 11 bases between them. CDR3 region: CASSGRGLSTDTQYF. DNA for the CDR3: TGTGCCAGCAGCGGACGGGGCCTTAGCACAGATACGCAGTATTTT.

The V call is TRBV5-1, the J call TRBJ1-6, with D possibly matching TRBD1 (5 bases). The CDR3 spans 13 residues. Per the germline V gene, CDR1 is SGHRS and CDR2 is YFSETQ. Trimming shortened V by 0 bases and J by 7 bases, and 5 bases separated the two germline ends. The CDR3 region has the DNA TGCGCCAGCAGCTTGGGACAGAATTCACCCCTCCACTTT. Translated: CASSLGQNSPLHF. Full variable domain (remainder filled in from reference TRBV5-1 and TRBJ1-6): KAGVTQTPRYLIKTRGQQVTLSCSPISGHRSVSWYQQTPGQGLQFLFEYFSETQRNKGNFPGRFSGRQFSNSRSEMNVSTLELGDSALYLCASSLGQNSPLHFGNGTRLTVT.

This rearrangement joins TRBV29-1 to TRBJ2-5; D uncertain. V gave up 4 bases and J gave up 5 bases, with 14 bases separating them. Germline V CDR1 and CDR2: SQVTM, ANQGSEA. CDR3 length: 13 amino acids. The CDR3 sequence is CSVAPSSWETQYF. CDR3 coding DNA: TGCAGCGTTGCCCCCAGCTCTTGGGAGACCCAGTACTTC.

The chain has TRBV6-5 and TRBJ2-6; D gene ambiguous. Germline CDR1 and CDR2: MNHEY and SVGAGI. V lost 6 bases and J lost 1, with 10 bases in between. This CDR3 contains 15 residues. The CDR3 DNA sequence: TGTGCCAGCAGCCGCGGAGAGTCTGGGGCCAACGTCCTGACTTTC. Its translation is CASSRGESGANVLTF.

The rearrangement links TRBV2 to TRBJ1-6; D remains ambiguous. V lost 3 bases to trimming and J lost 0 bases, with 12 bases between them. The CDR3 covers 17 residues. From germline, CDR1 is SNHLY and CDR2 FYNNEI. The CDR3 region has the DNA TGTGCCAGCAGTGAGGAGGGAATCGGCTCCTATAATTCACCCCTCCACTTT. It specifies CASSEEGIGSYNSPLHF.

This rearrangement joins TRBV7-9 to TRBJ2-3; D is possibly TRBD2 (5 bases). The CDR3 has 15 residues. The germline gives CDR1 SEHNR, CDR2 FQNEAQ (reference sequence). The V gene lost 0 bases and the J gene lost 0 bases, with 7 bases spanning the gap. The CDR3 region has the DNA TGTGCCAGCAGCTTAGCCCTAGCTAGCACAGATACGCAGTATTTT. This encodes CASSLALASTDTQYF.

The CDR3 loop is CASSPSGTAYEQYF. The CDR3 nucleotides are TGTGCCAGCTCACCATCCGGGACAGCCTACGAGCAGTACTTC. The V call is TRBV18, the J call TRBJ2-7; 7 bases line up with TRBD1. Germline V lookup: CDR1 KGHSH, CDR2 LQKENI. The CDR3 is made up of 14 amino acids. Trimming at V came to 2 bases and at J to 2 bases, leaving 3 bases not matched to a gene. Full variable domain (missing parts from reference TRBV18 and TRBJ2-7): NAGVMQNPRHLVRRRGQEARLRCSPMKGHSHVYWYRQLPEEGLKFMVYLQKENIIDESGMPKERFSAEFPKEGPSILRIQQVVRGDSAAYFCASSPSGTAYEQYFGPGTRLTVT.

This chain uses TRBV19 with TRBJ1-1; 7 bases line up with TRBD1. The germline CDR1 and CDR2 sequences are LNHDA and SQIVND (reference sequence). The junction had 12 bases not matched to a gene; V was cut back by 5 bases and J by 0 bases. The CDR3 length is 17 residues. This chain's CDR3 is CASSDRDRLLMNTEAFF. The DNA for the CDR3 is TGTGCCAGTAGTGACCGGGACAGACTACTCATGAACACTGAAGCTTTCTTT.

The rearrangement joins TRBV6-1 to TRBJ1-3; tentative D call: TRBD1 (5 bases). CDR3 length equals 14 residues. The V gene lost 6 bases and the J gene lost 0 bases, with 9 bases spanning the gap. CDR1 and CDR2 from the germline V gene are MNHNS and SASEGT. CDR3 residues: CASRSTVSGNTIYF. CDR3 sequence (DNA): TGTGCCAGCAGATCGACAGTCTCTGGAAACACCATATATTTT.

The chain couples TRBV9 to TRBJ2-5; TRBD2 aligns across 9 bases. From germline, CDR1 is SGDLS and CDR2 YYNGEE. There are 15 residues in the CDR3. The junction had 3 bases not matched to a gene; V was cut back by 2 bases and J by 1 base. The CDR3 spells CASSVSTSGQETQYF. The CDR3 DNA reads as TGTGCCAGCAGCGTTTCGACTAGCGGCCAAGAGACCCAGTACTTC.

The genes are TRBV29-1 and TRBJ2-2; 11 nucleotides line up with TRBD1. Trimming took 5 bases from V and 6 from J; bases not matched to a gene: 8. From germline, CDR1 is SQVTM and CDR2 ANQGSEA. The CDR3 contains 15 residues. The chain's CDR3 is CSVSGQGANPGELFF. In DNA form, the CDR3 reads TGCAGCGTTTCAGGACAGGGGGCAAATCCCGGGGAGCTGTTTTTT.

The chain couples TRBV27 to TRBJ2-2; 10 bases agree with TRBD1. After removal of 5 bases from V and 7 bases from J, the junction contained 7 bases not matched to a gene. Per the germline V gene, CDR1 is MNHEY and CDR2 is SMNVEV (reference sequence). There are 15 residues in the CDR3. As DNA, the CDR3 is TGTGCCAGCAGTATGGGACAGGGGAACCACGGGGAGCTGTTTTTT. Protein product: CASSMGQGNHGELFF.

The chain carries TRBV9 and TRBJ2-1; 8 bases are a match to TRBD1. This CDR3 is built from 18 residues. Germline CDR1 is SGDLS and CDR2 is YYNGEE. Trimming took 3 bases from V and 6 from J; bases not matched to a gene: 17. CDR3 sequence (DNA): TGTGCCAGCAGCGGAGATAGACAGGGGTCCTACACATTCAATGAGCAGTTCTTC. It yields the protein CASSGDRQGSYTFNEQFF.

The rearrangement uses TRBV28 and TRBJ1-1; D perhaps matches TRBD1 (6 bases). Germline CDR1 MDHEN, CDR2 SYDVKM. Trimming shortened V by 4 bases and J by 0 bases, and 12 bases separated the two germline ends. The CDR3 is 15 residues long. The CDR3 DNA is TGTGCCAGCAGTTGGACAGCCGCTATGAACACTGAAGCTTTCTTT. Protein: CASSWTAAMNTEAFF.

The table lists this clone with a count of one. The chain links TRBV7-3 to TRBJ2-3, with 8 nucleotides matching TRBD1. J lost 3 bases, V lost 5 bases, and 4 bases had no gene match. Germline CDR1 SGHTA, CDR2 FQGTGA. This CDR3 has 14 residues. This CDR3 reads CASSPNRGTDTQYF. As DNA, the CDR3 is TGTGCCAGCAGCCCTAACAGGGGGACAGATACGCAGTATTTT.

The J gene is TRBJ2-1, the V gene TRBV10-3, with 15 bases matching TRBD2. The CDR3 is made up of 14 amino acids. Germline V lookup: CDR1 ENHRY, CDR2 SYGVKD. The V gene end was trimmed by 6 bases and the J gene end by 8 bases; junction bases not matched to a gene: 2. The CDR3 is CAIRGTSGGHEQFF. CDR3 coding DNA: TGTGCCATCAGGGGGACTAGCGGGGGGCATGAGCAGTTCTTC.

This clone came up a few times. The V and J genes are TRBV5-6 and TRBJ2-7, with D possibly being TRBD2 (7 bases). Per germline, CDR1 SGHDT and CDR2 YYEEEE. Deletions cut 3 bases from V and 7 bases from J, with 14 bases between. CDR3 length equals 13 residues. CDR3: CASSSGGLGEQYF. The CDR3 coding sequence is TGTGCCAGCAGCTCGGGGGGCCTTGGAGAGCAGTACTTC.

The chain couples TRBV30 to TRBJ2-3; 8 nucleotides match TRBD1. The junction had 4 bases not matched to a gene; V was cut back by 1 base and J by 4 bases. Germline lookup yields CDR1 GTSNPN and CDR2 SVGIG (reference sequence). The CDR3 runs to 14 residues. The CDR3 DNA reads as TGTGCCTGGAGTGACAGGGGGATATCAGATACGCAGTATTTT. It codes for CAWSDRGISDTQYF. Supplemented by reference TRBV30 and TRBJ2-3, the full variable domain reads SQTIHQWPATLVQPVGSPLSLECTVEGTSNPNLYWYRQAAGRGLQLLFYSVGIGQISSEVPQNLSASRPQDRQFILSSKKLLLSDSGFYLCAWSDRGISDTQYFGPGTRLTVL.

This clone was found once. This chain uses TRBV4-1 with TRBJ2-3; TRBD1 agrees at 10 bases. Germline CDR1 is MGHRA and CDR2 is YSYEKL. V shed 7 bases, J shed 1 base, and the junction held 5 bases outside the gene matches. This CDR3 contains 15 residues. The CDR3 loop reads CASMEGTGGTDTQYF. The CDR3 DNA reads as TGCGCCAGCATGGAAGGGACAGGGGGCACAGATACGCAGTATTTT.

The CDR3 reads CASLGTNEKLFF. For the CDR3, the DNA is TGTGCCAGTCTCGGAACTAATGAAAAACTGTTTTTT. V and J are TRBV19 and TRBJ1-4; no clear D. The CDR3 is 12 amino acids. Germline assignment: CDR1 LNHDA and CDR2 SQIVND (reference sequence). Trimming removed 8 bases at V and 1 base at J, with 5 bases between.

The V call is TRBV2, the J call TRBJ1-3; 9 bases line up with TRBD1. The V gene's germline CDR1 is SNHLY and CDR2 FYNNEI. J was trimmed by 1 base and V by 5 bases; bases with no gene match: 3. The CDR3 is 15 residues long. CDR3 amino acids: CASSRGTGSGNTIYF. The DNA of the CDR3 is TGTGCCAGCAGTCGCGGGACAGGGTCTGGAAACACCATATATTTT.

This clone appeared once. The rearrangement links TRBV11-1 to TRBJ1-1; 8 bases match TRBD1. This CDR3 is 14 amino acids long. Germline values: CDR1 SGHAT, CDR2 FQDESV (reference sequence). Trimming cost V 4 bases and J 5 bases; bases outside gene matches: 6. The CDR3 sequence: CASSWRQGATEAFF. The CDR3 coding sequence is TGTGCCAGCAGCTGGCGGCAGGGGGCAACTGAAGCTTTCTTT. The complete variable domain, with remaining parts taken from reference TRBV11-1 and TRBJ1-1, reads EAEVAQSPRYKITEKSQAVAFWCDPISGHATLYWYRQILGQGPELLVQFQDESVVDDSQLPKDRFSAERLKGVDSTLKIQPAELGDSAMYLCASSWRQGATEAFFGQGTRLTVV.

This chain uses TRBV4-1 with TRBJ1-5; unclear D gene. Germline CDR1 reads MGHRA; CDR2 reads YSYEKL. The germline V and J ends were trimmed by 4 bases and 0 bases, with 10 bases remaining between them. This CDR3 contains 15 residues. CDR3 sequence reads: CASSPGMASNQPQHF. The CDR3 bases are TGCGCCAGCAGCCCGGGTATGGCTAGCAATCAGCCCCAGCATTTT.